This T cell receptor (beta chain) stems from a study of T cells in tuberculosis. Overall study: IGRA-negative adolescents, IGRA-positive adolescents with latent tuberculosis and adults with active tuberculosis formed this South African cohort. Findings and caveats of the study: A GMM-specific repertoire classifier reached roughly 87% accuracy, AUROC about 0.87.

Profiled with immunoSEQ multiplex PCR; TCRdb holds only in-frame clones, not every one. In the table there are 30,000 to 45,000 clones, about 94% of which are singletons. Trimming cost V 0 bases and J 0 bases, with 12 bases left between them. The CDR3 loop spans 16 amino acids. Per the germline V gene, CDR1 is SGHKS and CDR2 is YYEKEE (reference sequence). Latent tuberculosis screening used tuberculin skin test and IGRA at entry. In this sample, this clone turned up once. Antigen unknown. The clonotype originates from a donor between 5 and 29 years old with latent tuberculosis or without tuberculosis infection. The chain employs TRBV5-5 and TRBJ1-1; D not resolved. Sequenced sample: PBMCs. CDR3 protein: CASSLDEGGMNTEAFF. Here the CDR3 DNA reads TGTGCCAGCAGCTTGGACGAGGGTGGGATGAACACTGAAGCTTTCTTT. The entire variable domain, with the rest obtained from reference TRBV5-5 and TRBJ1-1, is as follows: DAGVTQSPTHLIKTRGQQVTLRCSPISGHKSVSWYQQVLGQGPQFIFQYYEKEERGRGNFPDRFSARQFPNYSSELNVNALLLGDSALYLCASSLDEGGMNTEAFFGQGTRLTVV.